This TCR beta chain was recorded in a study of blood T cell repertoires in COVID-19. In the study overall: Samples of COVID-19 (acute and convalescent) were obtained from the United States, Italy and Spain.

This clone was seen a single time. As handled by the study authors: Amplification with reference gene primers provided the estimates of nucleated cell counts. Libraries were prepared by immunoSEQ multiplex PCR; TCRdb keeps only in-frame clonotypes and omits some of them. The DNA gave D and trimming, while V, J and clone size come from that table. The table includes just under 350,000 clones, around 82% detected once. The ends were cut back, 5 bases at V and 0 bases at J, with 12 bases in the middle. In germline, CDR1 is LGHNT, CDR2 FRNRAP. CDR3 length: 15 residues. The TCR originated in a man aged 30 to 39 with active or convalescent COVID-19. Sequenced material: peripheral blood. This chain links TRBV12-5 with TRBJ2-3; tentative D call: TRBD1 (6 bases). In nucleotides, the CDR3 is TGTGCTAGTGGTCAGGGGCTAGGTAGCACAGATACGCAGTATTTT. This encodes CASGQGLGSTDTQYF. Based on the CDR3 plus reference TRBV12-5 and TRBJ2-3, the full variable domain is DARVTQTPRHKVTEMGQEVTMRCQPILGHNTVFWYRQTMMQGLELLAYFRNRAPLDDSGMPKDRFSAEMPDATLATLKIQPSEPRDSAVYFCASGQGLGSTDTQYFGPGTRLTVL.